The present T cell receptor beta chain was sequenced within a study of response to subunit inactivated influenza vaccine. Study conclusions and caveats: After each seasonal influenza vaccination, few new T cells are recruited, the authors suggested.

Via MiXCR, TCRdb re-called the RT-PCR reads, giving one row per CDR3 protein. The table has some 800,000 distinct CDR3 sequences, over 20% seen once. Deletions cut 1 base from V and 2 bases from J, with 9 bases between. The CDR3 spans 14 residues. Per the germline V gene, CDR1 is SQVTM and CDR2 is ANQGSEA. This clonotype turned up a few times. The antigen is undetermined. The chain couples TRBV29-1 to TRBJ1-3, with TRBD1 as a possible D gene (5 bases). This TCR was recovered from a man in his fifties who received an inactivated influenza vaccine. Sample: PBMCs from blood, taken around 5 days after vaccination. In DNA, the CDR3 is TGCAGCGTTGAAGGGCCAGGGACTGGAAACACCATATATTTT. Translation: CSVEGPGTGNTIYF.